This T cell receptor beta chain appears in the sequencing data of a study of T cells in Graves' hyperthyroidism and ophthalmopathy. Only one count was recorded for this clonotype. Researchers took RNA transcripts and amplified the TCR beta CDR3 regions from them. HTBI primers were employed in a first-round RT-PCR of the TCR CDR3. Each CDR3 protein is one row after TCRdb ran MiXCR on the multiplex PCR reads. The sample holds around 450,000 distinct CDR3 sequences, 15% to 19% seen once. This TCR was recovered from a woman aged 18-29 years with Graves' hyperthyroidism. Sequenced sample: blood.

The CDR3 nucleotides read TGTGCCAGCAGTCCCCCGTCGTCCAGCGGGAGAAAGTACTTC. Residues: CASSPPSSSGRKYF. The chain recombines TRBV6-1 with TRBJ2-5; 8 nucleotides match TRBD2. Germline V gene lookup returns CDR1 MNHNS and CDR2 SASEGT. The trim removed 5 bases at V and 12 bases at J, leaving 14 bases unmatched. This CDR3 has 14 amino acids.